The clone carrying this TCR beta chain was counted between two and nine times. Its matching antigen is unknown. The sample is drawn from a study of shared clonotypes between healthy human individuals. Study background: Donors were two women and three men aged 18 to 49. Study conclusions and caveats: The represented genetic and exposure-history diversity was limited by the small number of donors.

After removal of 6 bases from V and 3 bases from J, the junction contained 7 bases not matched to a gene. Germline lookup yields CDR1 MNHNY and CDR2 SVGAGI (reference sequence). The CDR3 has 14 residues. The assay was immunoSEQ multiplex PCR, and TCRdb's table has in-frame clones only and misses some. The table has about 1.1 million clones, approximately 80% seen once. The gene calls are TRBV6-6 and TRBJ1-2, with 7 bases aligning to TRBD1. The sample consisted of memory CD4+ T cells from PBMCs. Subset defined: CD45RA-negative fraction. This clonotype originated in a man in his late teens or twenties in good health. Some clones in this sample may be carry-over from other donors' samples. The CDR3 is CASSQSGTDYGYTF. CDR3 DNA: TGTGCCAGCAGCCAATCCGGGACAGACTATGGCTACACCTTC.